This T cell receptor beta chain derives from a study of shared clonotypes between healthy human individuals. Study in general: There were three CD4 naive, three CD4 memory, two CD8 naive and one CD8 memory plates per donor. Study results and caveats: The study's rarefaction showed incomplete sorted-subset sequencing despite large depth.

Method: immunoSEQ multiplex PCR; TCRdb's copy keeps in-frame clones and lacks some. The sample records 600,000 to 750,000 clones, about three quarters being singletons. Germline assignment: CDR1 SQVTM and CDR2 ANQGSEA. Trimming left V 3 bases short and J 3 bases short, with 9 bases between. This CDR3 region has 12 residues. With respect to this clone: Its antigen remains unidentified.

The sample was memory CD4+ T cells sorted from blood. The subset here: CD45RA-negative fraction. This TCR derives from a woman aged 25 to 45 in good health. The rearrangement links TRBV29-1 to TRBJ2-7; no definite D call. The CDR3 DNA follows: TGCAGCGTTGACTCTGACGGCTACGAGCAGTACTTC. Its translation is CSVDSDGYEQYF.